The 23 T cell receptor beta chains listed next were all sequenced from one sample in a study of patients and donors after allogeneic stem cell transplantation. From the RT-PCR reads, TCRdb called clonotypes with MiXCR, one entry per CDR3 protein. The sample carries approximately 200,000 distinct CDR3 sequences, about 38% recorded once. Material: blood, either unsorted or a sorted T cell fraction (not recorded which). These receptors were taken from a human donor who was either an allogeneic HSCT recipient or a stem cell or donor lymphocyte infusion donor (not recorded which). It is not recorded whose cells these are; they may come from a transplant donor.

This chain links TRBV3-1 with TRBJ2-1; 9 positions match TRBD2. Germline V lookup: CDR1 LGHDT, CDR2 YNNKEL (reference sequence). There are 19 residues in the CDR3. Losses at the gene ends were 1 base for V and 0 bases for J; bases not matched to a gene: 10. In DNA form, the CDR3 reads TGTGCCAGCAGCCAAGGTCGCCTAGCGGGGTCAGGCTCCTACAATGAGCAGTTCTTC. Translating gives CASSQGRLAGSGSYNEQFF.

This clonotype was found many times. CDR3 nucleotides: TGCGCCAGCAGCTTGGGGCAGACACGCTATGCAACTAATGAAAAACTGTTTTTT. Amino acids: CASSLGQTRYATNEKLFF. The V call is TRBV5-1, the J call TRBJ1-4; the D is unclear. The CDR3 is 18 residues long. The germline V and J ends were trimmed by 0 bases and 0 bases, with 15 bases remaining between them. CDR1 and CDR2 (germline): SGHRS, YFSETQ.

The chain is built from TRBV11-3 and TRBJ2-7; D gene uncertain. There are 13 residues in the CDR3. V lost 3 bases and J 4 bases, leaving 10 bases between the germline ends. CDR1 is SGHNT, CDR2 YENEEA, per germline. The CDR3 reads CASSFGPLYEQYF. In nucleotides, the CDR3 is TGTGCCAGCAGCTTCGGACCGTTATACGAGCAGTACTTC. Using reference TRBV11-3 and TRBJ2-7 for the parts outside the CDR3, the full variable domain is EAGVVQSPRYKIIEKKQPVAFWCNPISGHNTLYWYLQNLGQGPELLIRYENEEAVDDSQLPKDRFSAERLKGVDSTLKIQPAELGDSAVYLCASSFGPLYEQYFGPGTRLTVT.

This chain connects TRBV27 to TRBJ1-1; D call uncertain. The CDR3 extends over 14 amino acids. Trimming shortened V by 3 bases and J by 5 bases, and 13 bases separated the two germline ends. Germline V CDR1 and CDR2: MNHEY, SMNVEV (reference sequence). The CDR3 is CASSFGSPETEAFF. DNA for the CDR3: TGTGCCAGCAGTTTTGGATCCCCGGAAACTGAAGCTTTCTTT.

The table lists this clonotype with a few counts. The rearrangement joins TRBV5-6 to TRBJ1-1; D is unresolved. The CDR3 length is 16 residues. V lost 4 bases and J lost 0, with 16 bases in between. In germline, CDR1 is SGHDT, CDR2 YYEEEE. The CDR3 loop reads CASSKESRLMNTEAFF. As DNA, the CDR3 is TGTGCCAGCAGCAAGGAATCCAGGCTTATGAACACTGAAGCTTTCTTT.

The J gene is TRBJ1-1, the V gene TRBV4-2; weak D call: TRBD1 (6 bases). Trimming removed 1 base at V and 3 bases at J, with 9 bases between. This CDR3 spans 14 amino acids. CDR1 LGHNA and CDR2 YNFKEQ come from the germline V gene. The DNA for the CDR3 is TGTGCCAGCAGCCAAGGAAGGGGGGACACTGAAGCTTTCTTT. Translation: CASSQGRGDTEAFF.

V usage is TRBV6-2 or TRBV6-3 and J usage is TRBJ2-3, with TRBD2 matching 10 bases. Unmatched junction bases numbered 11, after V lost 5 bases and J lost 6 bases. The CDR3 spans 16 residues. Per the germline V gene, CDR1 is MNHEY and CDR2 is SVGEGT. The DNA of the CDR3 is TGTGCCAGCAGTACCCGGACTAGCGGTCCGGCGGATACGCAGTATTTT. It is translated as CASSTRTSGPADTQYF.

The rearrangement links TRBV7-9 to TRBJ1-4, with a tentative D call TRBD1 (5 bases). Germline V gene lookup returns CDR1 SEHNR and CDR2 FQNEAQ (reference sequence). Between the trimmed V and J ends, which lost 5 bases and 1 base, there was a span of 17 bases. The CDR3 runs to 17 residues. The CDR3 loop is CASSPQTQGITNEKLFF. The CDR3 bases are TGTGCCAGCAGCCCCCAGACTCAGGGAATAACTAATGAAAAACTGTTTTTT.

This clonotype was seen only a few times. The chain is built from TRBV12-3 or TRBV12-4 and TRBJ1-4; possible D gene TRBD1, 6 bases. V dropped 3 bases and J dropped 8 bases, with 13 bases sitting between them. CDR3 length: 14 amino acids. The CDR3 region has the DNA TGTGCCAGCAGTTTCAGACAGGTTGGAGAAAAACTGTTTTTT. Translation gives CASSFRQVGEKLFF.

This clonotype was seen only a few times. The rearrangement uses TRBV10-3 and TRBJ1-5; TRBD1 aligns across 7 bases. This CDR3 comprises 14 residues. V lost 5 bases to trimming and J lost 4 bases; unmatched junction nucleotides: 5. Germline V gene sequence: CDR1 ENHRY, CDR2 SYGVKD. CDR3 nucleotide sequence: TGTGCCATCAGTCGGGACAGATTTAATCAGCCCCAGCATTTT. This gives the protein CAISRDRFNQPQHF.

This chain uses TRBV7-8 with TRBJ2-2; D is unclear. V lost 4 bases, J lost 4 bases, and 10 bases lay in between. This CDR3 is 14 amino acids long. CDR1 and CDR2 (germline): SGHVS, FQNEAQ. CDR3 residues: CASSSRAGTGELFF. CDR3 bases: TGTGCCAGCAGCTCCCGGGCCGGCACCGGGGAGCTGTTTTTT.

This chain uses TRBV5-1 with TRBJ2-6; no firm D call. This CDR3 contains 13 residues. Trimming shortened V by 2 bases and J by 3 bases, and 3 bases separated the two germline ends. Germline V gene lookup returns CDR1 SGHRS and CDR2 YFSETQ. The CDR3 DNA sequence: TGCGCCAGCAGCTTATATGGGGCCAACGTCCTGACTTTC. It encodes CASSLYGANVLTF.

The chain carries TRBV25-1 and TRBJ2-1; D gene ambiguous. V was clipped by 10 bases and J by 9 bases, with 10 bases between them. Germline V lookup: CDR1 MGHDK, CDR2 SYGVNS. There are 10 residues in the CDR3. The CDR3 loop reads CAIGTFEQFF. The CDR3 bases are TGTGCCATCGGAACTTTTGAGCAGTTCTTC.

This clonotype was seen only a few times. This sequence joins TRBV7-9 and TRBJ1-2; D remains unclear. Trimming took 3 bases from V and 7 from J, leaving 15 bases between them. CDR1 and CDR2 (germline): SEHNR, FQNEAQ (reference sequence). The CDR3 totals 14 residues. This CDR3 reads CASSFDFLLSGYTF. The CDR3, as DNA: TGTGCCAGCAGCTTTGACTTTCTTTTGAGTGGCTACACCTTC.

The chain carries TRBV18 and TRBJ2-3; D is ambiguous. Between the trimmed V and J ends, which lost 3 bases and 2 bases, there was a span of 12 bases. Germline V gene data show CDR1 as KGHSH and CDR2 as LQKENI. This CDR3 contains 15 residues. CDR3 in DNA: TGTGCCAGCTCACCCTTCGGGCCTTTCACAGATACGCAGTATTTT. Protein product: CASSPFGPFTDTQYF.

Only a few counts were recorded for this clonotype. This chain joins TRBV9 and TRBJ1-5; no clear D. The CDR3 loop spans 14 amino acids. Trimming stripped 4 bases from V and 9 bases from J, with 17 bases between. Germline V gene lookup returns CDR1 SGDLS and CDR2 YYNGEE. CDR3 bases: TGTGCCAGCAGCCCCGACGGATACTTACGGCCCCAGCATTTT. This sequence encodes CASSPDGYLRPQHF.

In its sample, this clonotype was seen a few times. CDR3 residues: CASSLPWTGGDTEAFF. As DNA, the CDR3 is TGTGCCAGCAGCCTTCCTTGGACAGGGGGGGACACTGAAGCTTTCTTT. The chain recombines TRBV5-5 with TRBJ1-1; TRBD1 aligns across 10 bases. CDR3 length equals 16 residues. Germline trimming cut 4 bases from V and 3 bases from J; bases unmatched to any gene: 9. Germline CDR1 SGHKS, CDR2 YYEKEE (reference sequence).

This clonotype was found a few times. V gene TRBV20-1 combines with J gene TRBJ2-7; 8 bases are shared with TRBD1. Trimming took 2 bases from V and 3 from J; bases not matched to a gene: 6. The CDR3 is 14 amino acids. Germline CDR1 and CDR2: DFQATT and SNEGSKA (reference sequence). The CDR3 reads CSARTGQGRYEQYF. As DNA, the CDR3 is TGCAGTGCTAGAACCGGACAGGGACGCTACGAGCAGTACTTC.

J is TRBJ1-5 and V is TRBV28; D remains ambiguous. This CDR3 spans 13 amino acids. Germline-derived CDR1 and CDR2 are MDHEN and SYDVKM. Trimming took 7 bases from V and 2 from J, leaving 9 bases between them. The CDR3 coding sequence is TGTGCCAGCACCCTCCGGGGCAATCAGCCCCAGCATTTT. The encoded protein is CASTLRGNQPQHF.

V gene TRBV29-1 combines with J gene TRBJ1-1, with D hard to call. V lost 6 bases, J lost 1 base, and 15 bases lay in between. The CDR3 totals 14 residues. The germline CDR1 and CDR2 sequences are SQVTM and ANQGSEA. The CDR3 reads CSVGLWSGNTEAFF. CDR3 DNA sequence: TGCAGCGTGGGGTTGTGGAGTGGGAACACTGAAGCTTTCTTT.

The chain couples TRBV5-1 to TRBJ1-5; D is perhaps TRBD1 (5 bases). The CDR3 has 15 amino acids. CDR1 and CDR2 from the germline V gene are SGHRS and YFSETQ. Between the trimmed V and J ends, which lost 1 base and 5 bases, there was a span of 13 bases. The CDR3 nucleotides are TGCGCCAGCAGCTTGATTTCAGGGTGGGATCAGCCCCAGCATTTT. Its translation is CASSLISGWDQPQHF.

This clonotype was seen only a few times. The J gene is TRBJ1-1, the V gene TRBV12-3 or TRBV12-4; 9 bases match TRBD1. The CDR3 runs 13 residues. With V trimmed by 1 base and J by 7 bases, 1 base remained unmatched. The chain's CDR3 is CASSLGDRDEAFF. In nucleotides, the CDR3 is TGTGCCAGCAGTTTAGGGGACAGGGATGAAGCTTTCTTT.

The chain recombines TRBV20-1 with TRBJ2-4; no definite D call. V lost 6 bases to trimming and J lost 9 bases, with 12 bases between them. Germline CDR1 DFQATT, CDR2 SNEGSKA (reference sequence). CDR3 length: 11 residues. CDR3 residues: CSAPEISIQYF. In DNA, the CDR3 is TGCAGTGCGCCCGAGATTAGCATTCAGTACTTC.